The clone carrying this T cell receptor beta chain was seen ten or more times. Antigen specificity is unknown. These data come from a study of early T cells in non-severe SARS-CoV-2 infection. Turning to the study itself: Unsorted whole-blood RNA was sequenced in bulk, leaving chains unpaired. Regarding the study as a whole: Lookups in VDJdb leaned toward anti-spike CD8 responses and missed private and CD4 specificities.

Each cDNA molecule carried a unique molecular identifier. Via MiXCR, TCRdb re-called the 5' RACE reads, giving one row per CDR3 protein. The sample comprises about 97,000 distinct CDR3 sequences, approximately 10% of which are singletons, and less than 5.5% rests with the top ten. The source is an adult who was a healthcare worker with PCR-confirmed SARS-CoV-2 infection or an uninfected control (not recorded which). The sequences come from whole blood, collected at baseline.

CDR3 in DNA: TGTGCCAGCAGCTTATACGACAGCCGGGAGATCGATGGCTACACCTTC. Translating it yields CASSLYDSREIDGYTF. The gene calls are TRBV9 and TRBJ1-2; possibly TRBD1 for D (5 bases). There are 16 residues in the CDR3. Between the trimmed V and J ends, which lost 4 bases and 6 bases, there was a span of 22 bases. CDR1 and CDR2 (germline): SGDLS, YYNGEE.